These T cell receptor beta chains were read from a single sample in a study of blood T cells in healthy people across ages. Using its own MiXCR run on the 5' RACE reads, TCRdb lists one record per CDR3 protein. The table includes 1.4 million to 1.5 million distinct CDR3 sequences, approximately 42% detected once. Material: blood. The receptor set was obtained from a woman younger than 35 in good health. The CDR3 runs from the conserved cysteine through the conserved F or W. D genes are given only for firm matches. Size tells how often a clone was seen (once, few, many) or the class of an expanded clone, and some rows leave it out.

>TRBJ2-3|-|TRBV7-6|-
TGTGCCAGCAGCTTAGCAGGTGGGGGAGTTGGAGGCACAGATACGCAGTATTTT
CASSLAGGGVGGTDTQYF
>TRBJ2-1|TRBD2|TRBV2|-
TGTGCCAGCAGTGAGGGAGGGAAAGGTGCTAGCGGGACCTACAATGAGCAGTTCTTC
CASSEGGKGASGTYNEQFF
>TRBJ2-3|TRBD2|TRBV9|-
TGTGCCAGCAGCGCCGCGGGGGGGAGCACAGATACGCAGTATTTT
CASSAAGGSTDTQYF
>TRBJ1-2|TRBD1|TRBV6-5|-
TGTGCCAGCAGTTACTCGGGACAGGGAGACGTTAATAACTATGGCTACACCTTC
CASSYSGQGDVNNYGYTF
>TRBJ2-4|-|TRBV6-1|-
TGTGCCAGCAGTAACGCCCAGTTGGGGTCGGGGCAGGACATTCAGTACTTC
CASSNAQLGSGQDIQYF
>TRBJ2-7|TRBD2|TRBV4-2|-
TGTGCCAGCAGCCAAGAGACGGGAGGGGACTACGAGCAGTACTTC
CASSQETGGDYEQYF
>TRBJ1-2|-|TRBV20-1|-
TGCAGTGCTAGTTTGTACTCTAACTATGGCTACACCTTC
CSASLYSNYGYTF
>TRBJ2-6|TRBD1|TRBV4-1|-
TGCGCCAGCAGTCAAGCTGTCGGGACAGCTAGCTCTGGGGCCAACGTCCTGACTTTC
CASSQAVGTASSGANVLTF
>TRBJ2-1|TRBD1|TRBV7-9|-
TGTGCCGGCAGCTCTACAGGGGCGCAGGGCCACAATGAGCAGTTCTTC
CAGSSTGAQGHNEQFF
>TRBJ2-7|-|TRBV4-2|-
TGTGCCAGCAGCCAAGATTGGGCCCGTTACGAGCAGTACTTC
CASSQDWARYEQYF
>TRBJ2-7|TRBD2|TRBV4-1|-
TGCGCCAGCAGCCAAGGGGGTTCTAGCGGTTCCTACGAGCAGTACTTC
CASSQGGSSGSYEQYF
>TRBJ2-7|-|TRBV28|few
TGTGCCAGTTTGGAAAGGGTGTTTTCCGAGCAGTACTTC
CASLERVFSEQYF
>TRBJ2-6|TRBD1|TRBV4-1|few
TGCGCCAGCAGCCACCCCTTGACAGGGGGAAACGGGGCCAACGTCCTGACTTTC
CASSHPLTGGNGANVLTF
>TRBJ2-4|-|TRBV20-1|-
TGCAGTGCTACCAGGGTCGAAAACATTCAGTACTTC
CSATRVENIQYF
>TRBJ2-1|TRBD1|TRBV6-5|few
TGTGCCAGCAGCCCGGACAGGGGGAAGTACAATGAGCAGTTCTTC
CASSPDRGKYNEQFF
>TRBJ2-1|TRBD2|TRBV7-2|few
TGTGCCAGCCGACGACTAGCGGGAGCGGGGAATGAGCAGTTCTTC
CASRRLAGAGNEQFF
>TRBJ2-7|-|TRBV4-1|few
TGCGCCAGCTCACAAGAGGGCTGGGGCGAGCAGTACTTC
CASSQEGWGEQYF
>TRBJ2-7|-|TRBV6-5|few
TGTGCCAGCAGTTACTCGATTTCTTCTAATCAGGTCCTCTACGAGCAGTACTTC
CASSYSISSNQVLYEQYF
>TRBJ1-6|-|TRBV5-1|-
TGCGCCAGCAGCTCAAACGGGGTTCTTAATTCACCCCTCCACTTT
CASSSNGVLNSPLHF
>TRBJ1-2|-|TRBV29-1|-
TGCAGCGCCCAGACAGGAGGCTACACCTTC
CSAQTGGYTF
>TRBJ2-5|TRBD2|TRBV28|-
TGTGCCAGCATCTCCTTTAGCGGGGCGTCCTACAATGAGCAGTACTTC
CASISFSGASYNEQYF
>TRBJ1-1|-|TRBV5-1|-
TGCGCCAGCAGCGTGGAACAACTGGGCACTGAAGCTTTCTTT
CASSVEQLGTEAFF
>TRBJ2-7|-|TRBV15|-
TGTGCCACCAGCAGACAGTTTTTCTACGAGCAGTACTTC
CATSRQFFYEQYF
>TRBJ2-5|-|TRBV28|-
TGTGCCAGCAGGGAGGGCAGGGAAAAGACCCAGTACTTC
CASREGREKTQYF
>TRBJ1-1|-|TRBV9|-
TGTGCCAGCAGCGTAGTAGCGGGCGCTGAAGCTTTCTTT
CASSVVAGAEAFF
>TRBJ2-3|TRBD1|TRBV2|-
TGTGCCAGCAGTTACCTCGACAGGGCCGGGACAGATACGCAGTATTTT
CASSYLDRAGTDTQYF
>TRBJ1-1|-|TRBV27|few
TGTGCCAGCACCCCTAGGGGATCTGACACTGAAGCTTTCTTT
CASTPRGSDTEAFF
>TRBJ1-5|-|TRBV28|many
TGTGCCAGCAGTTGGGGGAGCAATCAGCCCCAGCATTTT
CASSWGSNQPQHF
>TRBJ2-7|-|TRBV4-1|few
TGCGCCAGCAGCCCGATGGGACAAAACTCCTACGAGCAGTACTTC
CASSPMGQNSYEQYF
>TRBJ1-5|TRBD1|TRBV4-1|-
TGCGCCAGCAGCCAGGCAGGGGGTGGCAATCAGCCCCAGCATTTT
CASSQAGGGNQPQHF
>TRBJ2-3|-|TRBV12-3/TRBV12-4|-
TGTGCCAGCAGTTTAGAGCAGGGCCAGAGGGGGTATTTT
CASSLEQGQRGYF
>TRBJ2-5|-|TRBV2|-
TGTGCCAGCAAACTGTACGAGTCGGAGACCCAGTACTTC
CASKLYESETQYF
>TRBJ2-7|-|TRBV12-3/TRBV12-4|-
TGTGCCAGCAGTTTTCGGCAGTACGAGCAGTACTTC
CASSFRQYEQYF
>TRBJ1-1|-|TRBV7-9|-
TGTGCCAGCAGCTTCAACCCGGCAGGGGTAAGCACTGAAGCTTTCTTT
CASSFNPAGVSTEAFF
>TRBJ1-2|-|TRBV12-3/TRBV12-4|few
TGTGCCAGCAGTTTCGTGAAGGACTACACCTTC
CASSFVKDYTF
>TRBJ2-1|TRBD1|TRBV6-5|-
TGTGCCTCACTCGCAGGGGGTGAGCAGTTCTTC
CASLAGGEQFF
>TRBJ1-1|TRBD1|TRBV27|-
TGTGCCAGCAGTACGATTTCGACAGGGCTGAACACTGAAGCTTTCTTT
CASSTISTGLNTEAFF
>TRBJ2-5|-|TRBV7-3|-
TGTGCCAGCAGCGAGACTAGTCAAGAGACCCAGTACTTC
CASSETSQETQYF
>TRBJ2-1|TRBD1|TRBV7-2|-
TGTGCCAGCAGCCTAACGACAGGGGGCAAGAATGAGCAGTTCTTC
CASSLTTGGKNEQFF
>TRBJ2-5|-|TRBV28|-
TGTGCCAGCACCCCCCGTTATGCGGTGTACGGGGAGACCCAGTACTTC
CASTPRYAVYGETQYF
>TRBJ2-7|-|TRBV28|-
TGTGCCAGCACCTATACAGGCCACGAGCAGTACTTC
CASTYTGHEQYF
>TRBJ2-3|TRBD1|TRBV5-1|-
TGCGCCAGCAGCCCTCCTCAAGGACAGGGGGTAACAGATACGCAGTATTTT
CASSPPQGQGVTDTQYF
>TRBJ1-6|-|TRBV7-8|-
TGTGCCAGCAGCTTAGCCGCAGGGAGTGGGTATAATTCACCCCCCCACTTT
CASSLAAGSGYNSPPHF
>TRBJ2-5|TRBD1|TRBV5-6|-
TGTGCCAGCAGCTTCGGGACAGGGTCGAGTGAGCAGTACTTC
CASSFGTGSSEQYF
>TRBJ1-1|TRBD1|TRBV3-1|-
TGTGCCAGCAGCCCCTTACCAGGGGGCAACACTGAAGCTTTCTTT
CASSPLPGGNTEAFF
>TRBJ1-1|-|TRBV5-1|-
TGCGCCAGCAGCTTGGCGCCTGGGAAGAACACTGAAGCTTTCTTT
CASSLAPGKNTEAFF
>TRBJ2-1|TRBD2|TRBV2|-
TGTGCCAGCAGTTCCCCTAGCGGTGTTGGTTATGAGCAGTTCTTC
CASSSPSGVGYEQFF
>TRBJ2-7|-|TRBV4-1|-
TGCGCCAGCAGCCCCCCCACCCTAGCGGAGCAGTACTTC
CASSPPTLAEQYF
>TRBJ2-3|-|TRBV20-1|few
TGCAGTGCTAAAAGGGGGAGCACAGATACGCAGTATTTT
CSAKRGSTDTQYF
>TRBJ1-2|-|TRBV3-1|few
TGTGCCAGCAGCCAAGTTGGGGGGAACTATGGCTACACCTTC
CASSQVGGNYGYTF
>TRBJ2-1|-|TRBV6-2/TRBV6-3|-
TGTGCCAGCAGGGAACCAGCGATCCAAGAGACCCAGTTCTTC
CASREPAIQETQFF
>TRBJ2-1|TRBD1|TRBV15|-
TGTGCCACCAGCAGGGGGACAGGTAAACAGTTCTTC
CATSRGTGKQFF
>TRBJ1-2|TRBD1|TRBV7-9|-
TGTGCCAGCAGCTTAGCGGGGACAGTATATGGCTACACCTTC
CASSLAGTVYGYTF
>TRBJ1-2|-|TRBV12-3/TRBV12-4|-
TGTGCCAGCAGTCCGACAGAAACGGCCAAGCGCAACTATGGCTACACCTTC
CASSPTETAKRNYGYTF
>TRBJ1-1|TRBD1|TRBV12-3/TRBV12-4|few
TGTGCCAGCACAGGGGGCGGGGGTGGAGCTTTCTTT
CASTGGGGGAFF